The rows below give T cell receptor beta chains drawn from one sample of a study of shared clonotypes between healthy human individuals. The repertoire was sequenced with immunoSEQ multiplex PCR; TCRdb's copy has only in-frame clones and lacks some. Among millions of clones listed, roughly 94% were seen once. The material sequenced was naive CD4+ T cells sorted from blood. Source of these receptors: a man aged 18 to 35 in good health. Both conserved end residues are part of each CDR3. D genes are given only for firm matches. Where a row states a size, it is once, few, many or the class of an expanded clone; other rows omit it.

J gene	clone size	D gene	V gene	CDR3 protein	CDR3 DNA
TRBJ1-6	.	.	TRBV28	CASSPPQGWGGRSPLHF	TGTGCCAGCAGTCCACCCCAGGGTTGGGGGGGGCGGTCACCCCTCCACTTT
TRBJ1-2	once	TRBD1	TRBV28	CASSLHRTGYGYTF	TGTGCCAGCAGTCTCCATAGGACAGGGTACGGCTACACCTTC
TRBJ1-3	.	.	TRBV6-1	CASSDHKGAGNTIYF	TGTGCCAGCAGTGATCATAAGGGGGCTGGAAACACCATATATTTT
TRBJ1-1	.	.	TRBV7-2	CASSFAGLLNTEAFF	TGTGCCAGCAGCTTCGCCGGGCTTTTGAACACTGAAGCTTTCTTT
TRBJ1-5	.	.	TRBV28	CASSSESSNQPQHF	TGTGCCAGCAGTTCAGAGAGCAGCAATCAGCCCCAGCATTTT
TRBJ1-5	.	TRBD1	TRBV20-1	CSAREQGTQHF	TGCAGTGCTAGAGAACAGGGGACCCAGCATTTT
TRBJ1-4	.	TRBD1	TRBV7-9	CASCAGQGEKLFF	TGTGCCAGTTGCGCGGGACAGGGGGAAAAACTGTTTTTT
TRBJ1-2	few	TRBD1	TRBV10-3	CAISGTGALRGYTF	TGTGCCATCAGTGGGACAGGAGCCCTACGTGGCTACACCTTC
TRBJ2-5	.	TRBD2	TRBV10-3	CAIAGRGETQYF	TGTGCCATAGCCGGGAGGGGAGAGACCCAGTACTTC
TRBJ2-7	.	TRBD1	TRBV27	CASSSRQGYEQYF	TGTGCCAGCAGTTCCCGACAGGGCTACGAGCAGTACTTC
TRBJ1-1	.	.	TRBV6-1	CALFLTEAFF	TGTGCCCTCTTTCTGACTGAAGCTTTCTTT
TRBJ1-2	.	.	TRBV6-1	CASRNWGRLDYGYTF	TGTGCCAGCAGAAACTGGGGGCGGCTCGACTATGGCTACACCTTC
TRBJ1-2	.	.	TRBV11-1	CASRQTGSHGYTF	TGTGCCAGCAGACAAACAGGGAGCCATGGCTACACCTTC
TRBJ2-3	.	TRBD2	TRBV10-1	CASSESAGTTDTQYF	TGCGCCAGCAGTGAGTCAGCGGGGACCACAGATACGCAGTATTTT
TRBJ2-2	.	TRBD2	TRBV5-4	CASSNKPGLANTGELFF	TGTGCCAGCAGCAATAAACCGGGACTAGCGAACACCGGGGAGCTGTTTTTT
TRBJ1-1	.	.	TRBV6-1	CASSDKEGVTEAFF	TGTGCCAGCAGTGACAAGGAAGGGGTCACTGAAGCTTTCTTT
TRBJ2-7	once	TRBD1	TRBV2	CASKEGGDRGEQYF	TGTGCCAGCAAGGAGGGGGGTGACAGGGGCGAGCAGTACTTC
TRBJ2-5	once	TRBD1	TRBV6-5	CASSYLPQGRETQYF	TGTGCCAGCAGTTACTTACCACAGGGGCGGGAGACCCAGTACTTC
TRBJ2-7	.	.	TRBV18	CASSPQEGASYEQYF	TGTGCCAGCTCACCACAGGAGGGCGCGTCCTACGAGCAGTACTTC
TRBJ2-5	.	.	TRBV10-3	CAISESGFETQYF	TGTGCCATCAGTGAATCGGGGTTCGAGACCCAGTACTTC
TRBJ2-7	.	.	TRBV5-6	CASSLRTYEQYF	TGTGCCAGCAGCCTACGGACCTACGAGCAGTACTTC
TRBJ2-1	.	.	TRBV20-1	CSAEQGAEQFF	TGCAGTGCTGAACAGGGAGCGGAGCAGTTCTTC
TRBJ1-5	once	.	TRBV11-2	CASSRNSNQPQHF	TGTGCCAGCAGCCGGAACAGCAATCAGCCCCAGCATTTT
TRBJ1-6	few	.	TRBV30	CAWSVGRGGAPLHF	TGTGCCTGGAGTGTAGGTAGGGGTGGTGCACCCCTCCACTTT
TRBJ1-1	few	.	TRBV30	CAWRKNRPGGLTEAFF	TGTGCCTGGAGGAAAAACCGCCCCGGGGGCCTCACTGAAGCTTTCTTT
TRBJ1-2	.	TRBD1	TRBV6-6	CASSRTGYGYTF	TGTGCCAGCAGCCGGACAGGGTATGGCTACACCTTC
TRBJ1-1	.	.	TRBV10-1	CASSEDLRKTEAFF	TGCGCCAGCAGTGAGGACCTCCGGAAAACTGAAGCTTTCTTT
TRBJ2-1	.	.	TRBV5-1	CASSLVQLSSYNEQFF	TGCGCCAGCAGCTTGGTTCAGCTGAGCTCCTACAATGAGCAGTTCTTC
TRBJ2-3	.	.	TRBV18	CASSPSTDTQYF	TGTGCCAGCTCCCCGAGCACAGATACGCAGTATTTT
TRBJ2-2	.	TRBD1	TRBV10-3	CAIGGTGSGTGELFF	TGTGCCATCGGGGGGACAGGGTCGGGCACCGGGGAGCTGTTTTTT